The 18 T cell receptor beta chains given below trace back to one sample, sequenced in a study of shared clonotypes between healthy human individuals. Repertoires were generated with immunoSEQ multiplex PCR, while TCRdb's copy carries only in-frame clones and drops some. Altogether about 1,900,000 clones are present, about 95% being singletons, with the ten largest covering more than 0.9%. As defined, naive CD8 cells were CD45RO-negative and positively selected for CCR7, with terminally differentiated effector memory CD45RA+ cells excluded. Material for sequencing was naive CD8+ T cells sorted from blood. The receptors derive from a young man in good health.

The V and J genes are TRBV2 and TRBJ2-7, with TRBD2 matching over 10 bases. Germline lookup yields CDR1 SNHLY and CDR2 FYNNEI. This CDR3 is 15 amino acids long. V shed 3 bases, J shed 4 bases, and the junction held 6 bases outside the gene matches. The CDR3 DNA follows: TGTGCCAGCAGTGACGAGAATAGCGGGAGGTACGAGCAGTACTTC. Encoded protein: CASSDENSGRYEQYF.

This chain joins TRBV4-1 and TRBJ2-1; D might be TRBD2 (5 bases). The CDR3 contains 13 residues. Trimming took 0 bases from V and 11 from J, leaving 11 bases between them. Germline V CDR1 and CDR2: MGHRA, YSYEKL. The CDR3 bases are TGCGCCAGCAGCCAAGATCCTCTAGCCCAGCAGTTCTTC. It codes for CASSQDPLAQQFF.

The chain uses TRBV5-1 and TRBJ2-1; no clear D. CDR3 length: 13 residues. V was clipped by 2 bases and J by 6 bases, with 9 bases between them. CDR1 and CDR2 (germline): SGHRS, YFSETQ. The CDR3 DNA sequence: TGCGCCAGCAGCTTAGAGGTCGGCAATGAGCAGTTCTTC. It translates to CASSLEVGNEQFF.

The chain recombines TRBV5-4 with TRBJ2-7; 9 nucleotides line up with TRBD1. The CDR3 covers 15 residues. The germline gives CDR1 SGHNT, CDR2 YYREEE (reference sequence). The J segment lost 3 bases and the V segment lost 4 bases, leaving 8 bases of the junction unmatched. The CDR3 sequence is CASSDPGQGNYEQYF. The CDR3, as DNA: TGTGCCAGCAGCGACCCGGGACAGGGAAACTACGAGCAGTACTTC.

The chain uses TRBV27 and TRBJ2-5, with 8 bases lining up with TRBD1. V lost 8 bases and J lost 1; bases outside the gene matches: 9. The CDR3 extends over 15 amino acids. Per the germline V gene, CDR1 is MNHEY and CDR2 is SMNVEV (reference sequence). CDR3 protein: CASSLGDRFQETQYF. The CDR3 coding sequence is TGTGCCAGCTCTTTGGGGGACAGGTTCCAAGAGACCCAGTACTTC.

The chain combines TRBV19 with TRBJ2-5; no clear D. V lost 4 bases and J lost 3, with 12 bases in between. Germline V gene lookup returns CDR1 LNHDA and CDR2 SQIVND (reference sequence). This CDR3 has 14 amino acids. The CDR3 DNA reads TGTGCCAGTAGTACGATAGGGATCAAAGAGACCCAGTACTTC. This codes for CASSTIGIKETQYF.

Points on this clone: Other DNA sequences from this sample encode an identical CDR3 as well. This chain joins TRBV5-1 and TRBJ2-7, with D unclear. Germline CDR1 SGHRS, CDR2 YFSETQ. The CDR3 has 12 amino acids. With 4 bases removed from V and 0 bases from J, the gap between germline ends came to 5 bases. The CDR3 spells CASSPDSYEQYF. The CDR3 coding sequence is TGCGCCAGCAGCCCTGACTCCTACGAGCAGTACTTC.

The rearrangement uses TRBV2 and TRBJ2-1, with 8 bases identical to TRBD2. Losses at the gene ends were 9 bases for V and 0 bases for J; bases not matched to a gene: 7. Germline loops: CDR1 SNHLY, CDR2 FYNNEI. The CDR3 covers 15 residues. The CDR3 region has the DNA TGTGCCAGGACTAGCGACCGGAGCTCCTACAATGAGCAGTTCTTC. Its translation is CARTSDRSSYNEQFF.

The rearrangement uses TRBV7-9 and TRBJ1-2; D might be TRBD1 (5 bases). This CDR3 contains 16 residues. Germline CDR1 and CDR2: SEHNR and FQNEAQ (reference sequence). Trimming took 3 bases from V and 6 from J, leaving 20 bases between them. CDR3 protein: CASSLGGTLRINGYTF. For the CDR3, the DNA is TGTGCCAGCAGCTTGGGAGGGACCCTAAGGATTAATGGCTACACCTTC.

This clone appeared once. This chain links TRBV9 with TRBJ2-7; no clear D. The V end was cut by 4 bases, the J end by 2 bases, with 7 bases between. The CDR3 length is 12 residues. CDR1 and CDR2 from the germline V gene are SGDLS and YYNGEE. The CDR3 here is CASSSLTYEQYF. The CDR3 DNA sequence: TGTGCCAGCAGCTCCCTGACCTACGAGCAGTACTTC. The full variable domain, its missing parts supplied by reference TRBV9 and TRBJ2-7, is DSGVTQTPKHLITATGQRVTLRCSPRSGDLSVYWYQQSLDQGLQFLIQYYNGEERAKGNILERFSAQQFPDLHSELNLSSLELGDSALYFCASSSLTYEQYFGPGTRLTVT.

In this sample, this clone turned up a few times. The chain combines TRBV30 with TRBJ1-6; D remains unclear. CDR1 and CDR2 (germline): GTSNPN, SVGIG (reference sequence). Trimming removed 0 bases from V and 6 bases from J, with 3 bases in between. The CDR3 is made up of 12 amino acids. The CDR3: CAWSVLNSPLHF. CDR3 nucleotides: TGTGCCTGGAGTGTACTTAATTCACCCCTCCACTTT.

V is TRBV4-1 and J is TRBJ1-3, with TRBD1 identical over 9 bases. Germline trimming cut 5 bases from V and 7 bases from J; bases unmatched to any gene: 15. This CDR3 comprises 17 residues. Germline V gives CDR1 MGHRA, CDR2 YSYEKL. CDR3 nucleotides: TGCGCCAGCAGCAGAGAGGTGCCCGGGACAGGGTTGAACACCATATATTTT. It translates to CASSREVPGTGLNTIYF.

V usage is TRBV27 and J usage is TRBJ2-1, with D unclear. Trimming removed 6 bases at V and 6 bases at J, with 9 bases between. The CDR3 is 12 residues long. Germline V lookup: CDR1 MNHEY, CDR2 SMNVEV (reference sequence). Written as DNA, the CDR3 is TGTGCCAGCAGGTCACCTGGCAATGAGCAGTTCTTC. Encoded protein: CASRSPGNEQFF.

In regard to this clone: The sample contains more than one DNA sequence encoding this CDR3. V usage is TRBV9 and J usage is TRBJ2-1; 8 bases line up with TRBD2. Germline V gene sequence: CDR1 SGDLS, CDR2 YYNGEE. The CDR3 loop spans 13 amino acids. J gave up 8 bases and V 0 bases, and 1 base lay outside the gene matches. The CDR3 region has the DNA TGTGCCAGCAGCGTAGCTAGCGGGCATGAGCAGTTCTTC. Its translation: CASSVASGHEQFF.

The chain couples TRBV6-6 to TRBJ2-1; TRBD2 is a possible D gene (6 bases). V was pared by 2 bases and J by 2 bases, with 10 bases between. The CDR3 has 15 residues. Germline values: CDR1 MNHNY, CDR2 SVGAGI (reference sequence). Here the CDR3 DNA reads TGTGCCAGCAGTTACCGGGGGTCGACCTACAATGAGCAGTTCTTC. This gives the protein CASSYRGSTYNEQFF.

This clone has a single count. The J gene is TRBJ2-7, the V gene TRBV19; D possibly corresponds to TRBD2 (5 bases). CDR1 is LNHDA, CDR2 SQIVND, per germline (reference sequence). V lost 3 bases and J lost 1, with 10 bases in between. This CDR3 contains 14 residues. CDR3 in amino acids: CASSILAESYEQYF. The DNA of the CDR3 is TGTGCCAGTAGTATCCTAGCAGAGTCCTACGAGCAGTACTTC.

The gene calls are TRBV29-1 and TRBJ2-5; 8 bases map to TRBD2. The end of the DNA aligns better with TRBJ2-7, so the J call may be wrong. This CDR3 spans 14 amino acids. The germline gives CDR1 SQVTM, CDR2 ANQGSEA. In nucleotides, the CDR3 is TGCAGCGTTGATAGCGGGGTGAGCTCCTACGAGCAGTACTTC. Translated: CSVDSGVSSYEQYF.

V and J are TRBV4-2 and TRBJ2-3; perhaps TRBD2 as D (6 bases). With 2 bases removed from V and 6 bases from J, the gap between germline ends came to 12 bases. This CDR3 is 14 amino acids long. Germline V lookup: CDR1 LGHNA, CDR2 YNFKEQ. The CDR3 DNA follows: TGTGCCAGCAGCCAAATACCAGGAGGGGATACGCAGTATTTT. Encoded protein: CASSQIPGGDTQYF.